These T cell receptor beta chains were read from a single sample in a study of tumor-infiltrating lymphocytes in primary liver carcinoma. Each CDR3 protein gets one entry after TCRdb re-called the multiplex PCR reads with MiXCR. The table lists around 47,000 distinct CDR3 sequences, about three quarters of them singletons. The specimen sequenced was liver tumor tissue from sampling region 2. Every receptor here comes from a man aged 35 to 55 with primary liver carcinoma and hepatitis B virus infection. The CDR3 runs from the conserved cysteine through the conserved F or W. D genes are given only for firm matches. Part of the rows lack a size; the others show once, few, many or a class for expanded clones.

J gene | V gene | clone size | D gene | CDR3 DNA | CDR3 protein
TRBJ1-4 | TRBV5-5 | once | NA | TGTGCCCGCGGCTTGGAGTGGAGGGATGGAGAAAAACTGTTTTTT | CARGLEWRDGEKLFF
TRBJ2-1 | TRBV29-1 | NA | TRBD2 | TGCAGCGTTGAACTAGCGGGAGGGTTCTGCAATGGGCAGTTCTTC | CSVELAGGFCNGQFF
TRBJ2-2 | TRBV10-1 | NA | TRBD1 | TGCGCCAGCAGTGAGCTATCGGGGACAGGGGGAAGTAACACCAGGGAGCTGTCTTTT | CASSELSGTGGSNTRELSF
TRBJ2-3 | TRBV5-1 | NA | TRBD1 | TGCGCCAGCAGTTTAAACAGGGGGCAGAAGGATATGCAGTATTTT | CASSLNRGQKDMQYF
TRBJ1-5 | TRBV30 | NA | TRBD1 | TGTGCCTGTCGTGGGAAACAGGGGGTCCTCATCGGGCAGCCCCAGCATTTT | CACRGKQGVLIGQPQHF
TRBJ1-4 | TRBV6-5 | NA | NA | TGTGCCAGCAGCCCGGCGGGGGAGGACGAAAAACTGCCTTTT | CASSPAGEDEKLPF
TRBJ2-2 | TRBV6-5 | NA | NA | TGTGCCACCAGTTACCAGGACACCGGGAAACTGTTTTTT | CATSYQDTGKLFF
TRBJ2-7 | TRBV12-3/TRBV12-4 | NA | TRBD2 | TGTGCCAGCGGTCCCCCCGGGACTAGCGTACACGAGCAGTACTTC | CASGPPGTSVHEQYF
TRBJ2-7 | TRBV5-1 | NA | NA | TGCACCAGCAGCTTGGGGATAGGGCGCGAGCAGTACTTC | CTSSLGIGREQYF
TRBJ2-7 | TRBV11-2 | NA | NA | TGTGCCAGCAGCATTACAGGTCCACTTGGAGAGCAGTACTTT | CASSITGPLGEQYF
TRBJ2-7 | TRBV6-2/TRBV6-3 | NA | NA | TGTGCCCTCAGCGTGGGTTACGAGCAGTACTTC | CALSVGYEQYF
TRBJ2-4 | TRBV5-4 | NA | NA | TGTGCCAGCAGCTTGGGGGCAGGGTGCGTGGAAATTCAGTACTTC | CASSLGAGCVEIQYF
TRBJ2-4 | TRBV28 | NA | NA | TGTGCCAGCAGTCTCAGGGACTCTCCAGCCAACAACATTCAGTACTTC | CASSLRDSPANNIQYF
TRBJ2-1 | TRBV28 | NA | NA | TGTGCCAGTAGTCCTGGCAAGGAGCAGTCCTTC | CASSPGKEQSF
TRBJ1-1 | TRBV5-1 | NA | TRBD1 | TGCACCAGCAGTTTCGGACAGGGCACTGAAGCTTTCTTT | CTSSFGQGTEAFF
TRBJ2-5 | TRBV29-1 | NA | TRBD2 | TGCAGCGTTGATGGGACTAGCGGGAGTAGGAAGACCCAGTACTTC | CSVDGTSGSRKTQYF
TRBJ1-1 | TRBV6-1 | NA | NA | TGTGCCAGCAGTGTACAGGGTAGGACTGAAGCTATCTTT | CASSVQGRTEAIF
TRBJ1-2 | TRBV29-1 | NA | NA | TGCGGCGTTGGGGCACCAGCAGGAACTCAAGTGGCTAACTATGACTACACCTTC | CGVGAPAGTQVANYDYTF
TRBJ2-5 | TRBV29-1 | medium-sized | TRBD1 | TGCAGCGTTGAGCCCGACAGGGGGCGGCAAGAGACCCAGTACTTC | CSVEPDRGRQETQYF
TRBJ2-2 | TRBV19 | few | NA | TGTGCCAGTAGTATATTGACAGGTTTTACCGGGGAGCTGTTTTTT | CASSILTGFTGELFF
TRBJ2-5 | TRBV21-1 | once | NA | TGTGCCAGCAGCAAAGTCATCCAGGTTGTGACCCAGTACTTC | CASSKVIQVVTQYF
TRBJ1-1 | TRBV6-2/TRBV6-3 | NA | NA | TGTGCCGACAGTTACTCAGGTAACACTGAAGCTTTCTTT | CADSYSGNTEAFF
TRBJ2-2 | TRBV28 | many | TRBD2 | TGTGCCAGCAGTTTAACGGGGGGGGCCCGGGAGCTGTTTTTT | CASSLTGGARELFF
TRBJ2-6 | TRBV28 | NA | NA | TGTGCCAGCAGCAGGGGTGAGACCGTCTTCTCTGGGGCCAACGTCCTGATTTTC | CASSRGETVFSGANVLIF
TRBJ2-5 | TRBV14 | NA | TRBD1 | TGTGCCAGCAGCCAGCGGACAGGGGCTGGCGGAGTAAGGGAGACCCAGTGCTTC | CASSQRTGAGGVRETQCF
TRBJ2-3 | TRBV2 | many | TRBD2 | TGTGCCAGCAGTGACATCAGCGGGAGGTCCAACACAGATACGCAGTATTTT | CASSDISGRSNTDTQYF
TRBJ2-1 | TRBV12-3/TRBV12-4 | NA | TRBD1 | TGTACCAGCTCCGAGACAGGGGTGGTTTATGTGCAGTTCTTC | CTSSETGVVYVQFF
TRBJ2-4 | TRBV6-1 | once | NA | TGTGACAGCAGTGGCGGGACTCCTCGGGGCATTCAGTACTTC | CDSSGGTPRGIQYF
TRBJ2-1 | TRBV11-3 | NA | NA | TGTATCAGCAGTTTAAATGCCAATGAGCAGCTCTTC | CISSLNANEQLF